This passage covers 32 T cell receptor beta chains from one sample sequenced in a study of blood T cell repertoires in COVID-19 (dated by TCRdb to 2020 to 2022). Library preparation was by the immunoSEQ multiplex PCR assay. Here the immuneACCESS table is served through TCRdb, limited to in-frame sequences with V and J called. Missing clones are a known gap in these copies; in checked studies unresolved V genes cover under half, and the rest lacks a known reason. The sample yields approximately 200,000 clones; 94% were counted once. About 0.76% of the sample rests with the top ten. The sequenced sample consisted of peripheral blood. These receptors came from a man aged 30 to 45 with COVID-19, enrolled during active disease.

The gene calls are TRBV7-3 and TRBJ2-3; D is unclear. Trimming stripped 6 bases from V and 0 bases from J, with 7 bases between. The CDR3 runs 13 residues. Germline V gene data show CDR1 as SGHTA and CDR2 as FQGTGA. CDR3 amino acids: CASRMTSTDTQYF. The CDR3 DNA sequence: TGTGCCAGCAGAATGACTAGCACAGATACGCAGTATTTT.

This clone was picked up one time. The CDR3 DNA follows: TGTGCCAGCAGCCCTGAGCCGGACAGTACAGAGACCCAGTACTTC. This encodes CASSPEPDSTETQYF. The rearrangement uses TRBV3-1 (or the pseudogene TRBV3-2) and TRBJ2-5, with a weak D call TRBD1 (6 bases). Trimming shortened V by 4 bases and J by 4 bases, and 16 bases separated the two germline ends. The CDR3 consists of 15 residues. Germline assignment: CDR1 LGHDT and CDR2 YNNKEL (reference sequence).

This rearrangement joins TRBV7-9 to TRBJ2-5, with a tentative D call TRBD2 (6 bases). Trimming took 5 bases from V and 3 from J, leaving 13 bases between them. CDR1 and CDR2 from the germline V gene are SEHNR and FQNEAQ (reference sequence). This CDR3 is 14 amino acids long. The CDR3 sequence: CASSRGQREETQYF. The CDR3 bases are TGTGCCAGCAGCCGAGGTCAGCGGGAAGAGACCCAGTACTTC.

CDR3 in DNA: TGCGCCAGCGGCGGGGGTTTGAGCTATAATAATTCACCCCTCCACTTT. Translation gives CASGGGLSYNNSPLHF. The chain combines TRBV5-1 with TRBJ1-6; perhaps TRBD1 as D (5 bases). The germline V and J ends were trimmed by 7 bases and 5 bases, with 19 bases remaining between them. The length of the CDR3 is 16 residues. Germline V lookup: CDR1 SGHRS, CDR2 YFSETQ.

In DNA, the CDR3 is TGTGCCAGCCGGGAGGGTTCTTCACCCCTCCACTTT. It encodes CASREGSSPLHF. J is TRBJ1-6 and V is TRBV13; D gene unclear. V lost 8 bases to trimming and J lost 9 bases, with 11 bases between them. The CDR3 loop spans 12 amino acids. CDR1 and CDR2 from the germline V gene are PRHDT and FYEKMQ (reference sequence).

The chain combines TRBV12-3 or TRBV12-4 with TRBJ1-4; no firm D call. CDR3 length: 13 residues. The V and J ends lost 1 base and 8 bases respectively, with 8 bases between them. The CDR3 nucleotides read TGTGCCAGCAGTTTAGGGGTCGGGGAAAAACTGTTTTTT. It yields the protein CASSLGVGEKLFF.

This rearrangement joins TRBV19 to TRBJ1-3; TRBD1 agrees at 7 bases. The V and J ends lost 3 bases and 3 bases, in that order; junction bases with no gene match: 2. This CDR3 comprises 14 residues. The germline V gene has CDR1 LNHDA and CDR2 SQIVND (reference sequence). CDR3 residues: CASSIQGVGNTIYF. CDR3 nucleotides: TGTGCCAGTAGTATCCAGGGGGTTGGAAACACCATATATTTT.

The rearrangement joins TRBV10-3 to TRBJ1-2, with D perhaps TRBD1 (6 bases). V was pared by 6 bases and J by 8 bases, with 28 bases between. Germline-derived CDR1 and CDR2 are ENHRY and SYGVKD. The CDR3 length is 17 residues. Here the CDR3 reads CAISSQQNRVSVRGYTF. CDR3 in DNA: TGTGCCATCAGCAGCCAACAAAACAGGGTATCAGTGCGCGGCTACACCTTC.

The J gene is TRBJ1-2, the V gene TRBV5-4, with D tentatively TRBD1 (6 bases). The germline V gene has CDR1 SGHNT and CDR2 YYREEE (reference sequence). V gave up 5 bases and J gave up 0 bases, with 17 bases separating them. The CDR3 has 16 amino acids. The CDR3 protein is CASRKDGQTTNYGYTF. The DNA for the CDR3 is TGTGCCAGCAGGAAGGACGGACAGACTACTAACTATGGCTACACCTTC.

The J gene is TRBJ2-2, the V gene TRBV3-1 (or the pseudogene TRBV3-2), with 7 bases matching TRBD2. Germline trimming cut 4 bases from V and 4 bases from J; bases unmatched to any gene: 6. Germline V gives CDR1 LGHDT, CDR2 YNNKEL (reference sequence). The CDR3 length is 15 residues. CDR3 in amino acids: CASSLSGSGTGELFF. CDR3 nucleotide sequence: TGTGCCAGCAGCCTTAGCGGGTCGGGCACCGGGGAGCTGTTTTTT.

The chain combines TRBV4-2 with TRBJ2-3, with D perhaps matching TRBD1 (5 bases). Per germline, CDR1 LGHNA and CDR2 YNFKEQ. With 0 bases removed from V and 4 bases from J, the gap between germline ends came to 8 bases. The CDR3 covers 14 residues. This chain's CDR3 is CASSQDLGADTQYF. Written as DNA, the CDR3 is TGTGCCAGCAGCCAAGATCTAGGGGCAGATACGCAGTATTTT.

The chain links TRBV3-1 (or the pseudogene TRBV3-2) to TRBJ1-6; the match to TRBD1 covers 11 bases. Unmatched junction bases numbered 5, after V lost 3 bases and J lost 7 bases. This CDR3 contains 16 residues. Germline V gene sequence: CDR1 LGHDT, CDR2 YNNKEL (reference sequence). CDR3 in amino acids: CASSQGQGVGNSPLHF. CDR3 bases: TGTGCCAGCAGCCAGGGACAGGGGGTCGGAAATTCACCCCTCCACTTT.

This rearrangement joins TRBV6-1 to TRBJ1-2, with D tentatively TRBD1 (6 bases). Per the germline V gene, CDR1 is MNHNS and CDR2 is SASEGT. This CDR3 is 14 amino acids long. Trimming cost V 3 bases and J 7 bases, with 15 bases left between them. This chain's CDR3 is CASSDLRGVVGYTF. CDR3 DNA: TGTGCCAGCAGTGACCTCAGGGGCGTCGTTGGCTACACCTTC.

Regarding this clone: Other DNA sequences of this sample code for an identical CDR3. The chain joins TRBV5-1 to TRBJ1-2; D not certain. The CDR3 is 13 amino acids. V shed 0 bases and J shed 4 bases, with 7 bases lying between them. Germline V gene lookup returns CDR1 SGHRS and CDR2 YFSETQ. The DNA for the CDR3 is TGCGCCAGCAGCTTGGACGGAGGCTATGGCTACACCTTC. The encoded protein is CASSLDGGYGYTF.

V and J are TRBV11-2 and TRBJ1-4, with 11 bases matching TRBD1. The CDR3 contains 13 residues. Losses at the gene ends were 5 bases for V and 7 bases for J; bases not matched to a gene: 0. Looked up from germline, CDR1 is SGHAT and CDR2 is FQNNGV. CDR3 protein: CASSGTGGEKLFF. Here the CDR3 DNA reads TGTGCCAGCAGCGGGACAGGGGGTGAAAAACTGTTTTTT.

The chain joins TRBV6-5 to TRBJ2-7; 8 bases align to TRBD1. V trimming: 0 bases; J trimming: 3 bases; junction bases outside the gene matches: 4. Germline V gene data show CDR1 as MNHEY and CDR2 as SVGAGI. The CDR3 has 15 amino acids. CDR3 nucleotides: TGTGCCAGCAGTTACTCGCGGACAGGGCGCTACGAGCAGTACTTC. As protein: CASSYSRTGRYEQYF.

The CDR3 reads CASSVGTGGGAAATNEKLFF. The CDR3 DNA follows: TGTGCCAGCAGCGTAGGGACAGGGGGCGGTGCCGCGGCAACTAATGAAAAACTGTTTTTT. The chain carries TRBV9 and TRBJ1-4; 11 bases map to TRBD1. Germline-derived CDR1 and CDR2 are SGDLS and YYNGEE. V lost 0 bases and J lost 0; bases outside the gene matches: 10. The CDR3 totals 20 residues.

V and J are TRBV7-9 and TRBJ2-3, with 8 bases lining up with TRBD1. CDR3 size: 15 residues. The J segment lost 1 base and the V segment lost 5 bases, leaving 5 bases of the junction unmatched. The germline V gene has CDR1 SEHNR and CDR2 FQNEAQ (reference sequence). The CDR3 loop reads CASSQTGVGTDTQYF. The CDR3 DNA sequence: TGTGCCAGCAGCCAGACAGGGGTAGGCACAGATACGCAGTATTTT.

As concerns this clone: One end of the junction varies from germline; a read error may be responsible. The chain carries TRBV30 and TRBJ1-4; perhaps TRBD1 as D (5 bases). Germline assignment: CDR1 GTSNPN and CDR2 SVGIG (reference sequence). This CDR3 has 15 amino acids. The DNA of the CDR3 is TGTGCCTGGACCTCGGGGGAAGGGCCATCAGCCACCTCCCTTTTT. It encodes CAWTSGEGPSATSLF.

The rearrangement uses TRBV29-1 and TRBJ1-3; no reliable D call. The V end lost 0 bases, the J end lost 4 bases, and 16 bases lay between the germline ends. Germline CDR1 and CDR2: SQVTM and ANQGSEA. This CDR3 spans 16 amino acids. Here the CDR3 reads CSVEDLRGNQGNTIYF. Written as DNA, the CDR3 is TGCAGCGTTGAAGATCTACGGGGAAACCAGGGAAACACCATATATTTT.

The chain couples TRBV7-9 to TRBJ2-7, with 9 bases identical to TRBD1. The trim removed 6 bases at V and 0 bases at J, leaving 18 bases unmatched. The germline V gene has CDR1 SEHNR and CDR2 FQNEAQ (reference sequence). The CDR3 consists of 19 residues. The CDR3 DNA reads TGTGCCAGCAGGGGGACAGGGTGGGCGGCGGAGCGAGCCTCCTACGAGCAGTACTTC. Its protein product is CASRGTGWAAERASYEQYF.

This chain joins TRBV30 and TRBJ1-6, with TRBD1 matching 7 bases. The CDR3 runs 14 residues. The V segment lost 3 bases and the J segment 7 bases; nucleotides outside the gene matches: 6. In germline, CDR1 is GTSNPN, CDR2 SVGIG (reference sequence). This CDR3 reads CAWSTTGTNSPLHF. As DNA, the CDR3 is TGTGCCTGGAGCACGACAGGGACCAATTCACCCCTCCACTTT.

This clone was detected only a few times. This rearrangement joins TRBV6-1 to TRBJ1-4; D is perhaps TRBD1 (6 bases). Germline assignment: CDR1 MNHNS and CDR2 SASEGT. The V gene lost 3 bases and the J gene lost 2 bases, with 10 bases spanning the gap. CDR3 length: 15 amino acids. This CDR3 is CASSDTQGTNEKLFF. The CDR3 region has the DNA TGTGCCAGCAGTGACACACAGGGTACTAATGAAAAACTGTTTTTT.

This chain links TRBV5-4 with TRBJ2-7, with D perhaps matching TRBD1 (5 bases). The ends were cut back, 4 bases at V and 1 base at J, with 9 bases in the middle. The germline gives CDR1 SGHNT, CDR2 YYREEE (reference sequence). The CDR3 spans 13 residues. In DNA form, the CDR3 reads TGTGCCAGCAGCAGCCGACAGTCCTACGAGCAGTACTTC. Its translation: CASSSRQSYEQYF.

The chain employs TRBV2 and TRBJ2-5; a weak D match, TRBD2 (6 bases). V was cut by 2 bases and J by 0 bases, with 7 bases left in between. In germline, CDR1 is SNHLY, CDR2 FYNNEI. The CDR3 extends over 14 amino acids. The CDR3 sequence is CASSELAHQETQYF. CDR3 DNA: TGTGCCAGCAGTGAACTAGCGCACCAAGAGACCCAGTACTTC.

J is TRBJ1-6 and V is TRBV10-3; 9 bases are shared with TRBD1. The V and J ends lost 5 bases and 6 bases, in that order; junction bases with no gene match: 8. This CDR3 region has 16 residues. The germline gives CDR1 ENHRY, CDR2 SYGVKD. CDR3 coding DNA: TGTGCCATCAGTATCACAGGGGGCGCCAGTAATTCACCCCTCCACTTT. It codes for CAISITGGASNSPLHF.

This clone occurred once. The genes are TRBV5-1 and TRBJ1-1; 7 bases map to TRBD1. The CDR3 consists of 15 residues. V shed 5 bases and J 0 bases; nucleotides not matched to a gene: 7. Germline V CDR1 and CDR2: SGHRS, YFSETQ. The CDR3 region has the DNA TGCGCCAGCAGTCCTCCGACAGGGATGAACACTGAAGCTTTCTTT. It specifies CASSPPTGMNTEAFF.

This chain joins TRBV19 and TRBJ2-5, with TRBD2 as a possible D gene (6 bases). Germline CDR1 reads LNHDA; CDR2 reads SQIVND (reference sequence). Trimming shortened V by 3 bases and J by 1 base, and 9 bases separated the two germline ends. The CDR3 has 14 amino acids. CDR3 amino acids: CASSMWGVQETQYF. The DNA of the CDR3 is TGTGCCAGTAGTATGTGGGGGGTCCAAGAGACCCAGTACTTC.

This clone was counted a single time. The V and J genes are TRBV19 and TRBJ1-5, with a tentative D call TRBD1 (5 bases). The CDR3 runs to 15 residues. In germline, CDR1 is LNHDA, CDR2 SQIVND (reference sequence). V gave up 5 bases and J gave up 0 bases, with 11 bases separating them. In DNA, the CDR3 is TGTGCCAGTAGTGGGGGGTCCTCTAGCAATCAGCCCCAGCATTTT. This codes for CASSGGSSSNQPQHF.

The chain recombines TRBV7-9 with TRBJ1-1; the match to TRBD1 covers 7 bases. Germline CDR1 is SEHNR and CDR2 is FQNEAQ (reference sequence). The ends lost 3 bases at V and 5 bases at J; junction bases unmatched: 15. The CDR3 totals 17 residues. The CDR3 nucleotides are TGTGCCAGCAGCTTCGCTTACAGGGGCGAAACGGGGACTGAAGCTTTCTTT. This encodes CASSFAYRGETGTEAFF.

V usage is TRBV5-4 and J usage is TRBJ2-2; TRBD2 is a possible D gene (5 bases). This CDR3 spans 16 amino acids. Trimming removed 2 bases from V and 2 bases from J, with 13 bases in between. In germline, CDR1 is SGHNT, CDR2 YYREEE (reference sequence). The CDR3 DNA follows: TGTGCCAGCAGCTTATCCGGTGGGAGAAACACCGGGGAGCTGTTTTTT. Its protein product is CASSLSGGRNTGELFF.

This sequence joins TRBV9 and TRBJ2-5, with TRBD1 matching 7 bases. Germline CDR1 SGDLS, CDR2 YYNGEE. The V segment lost 3 bases and the J segment 4 bases; nucleotides outside the gene matches: 12. CDR3 length: 16 residues. The CDR3 DNA reads TGTGCCAGCAGCGGAAGACAGGGTGGAATTTTAGAGACCCAGTACTTC. Translation gives CASSGRQGGILETQYF.